This TCR beta chain is drawn from a study of OX40 agonist ivuxolimab in advanced cancers. Study at large: Patients were dosed with the agonistic anti-OX40 (CD134) antibody ivuxolimab. The dose of intravenous ivuxolimab that patients received every 2 weeks ranged from 0.01 to 10 mg/kg.

Assay: immunoSEQ multiplex PCR; the TCRdb copy retains only in-frame clones and omits some. The sample lists tens of thousands of clones, approximately 90% occurring once. From germline, CDR1 is SGHTA and CDR2 FQGNSA. The CDR3 is 14 residues long. V was cut by 5 bases and J by 5 bases, with 15 bases left in between. The study sampled blood at baseline, cycle 4 day 1, and cycle 7 day 1. This receptor was obtained from an adult with an advanced solid tumor such as melanoma, head and neck, liver or kidney cancer. This sample comprised CD4+ or CD8+ T cells sorted from blood, obtained in a trial of the OX40 agonist ivuxolimab. The rearrangement joins TRBV7-2 to TRBJ1-1, with D unresolved. The chain's CDR3 is CASSPRRVGTEAFF. Here the CDR3 DNA reads TGTGCCAGCAGCCCTCGGAGGGTCGGTACTGAAGCTTTCTTT.